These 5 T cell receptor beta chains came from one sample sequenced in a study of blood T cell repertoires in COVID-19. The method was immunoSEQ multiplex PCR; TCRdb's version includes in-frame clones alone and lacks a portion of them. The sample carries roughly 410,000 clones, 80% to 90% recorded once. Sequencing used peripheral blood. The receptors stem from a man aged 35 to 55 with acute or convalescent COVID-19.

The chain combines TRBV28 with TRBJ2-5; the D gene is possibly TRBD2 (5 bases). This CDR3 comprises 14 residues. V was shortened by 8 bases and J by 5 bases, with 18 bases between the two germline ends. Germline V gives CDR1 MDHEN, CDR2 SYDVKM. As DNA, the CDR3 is TGTGCCAGCCGCGGGCTAGCTGAATGGGAGACCCAGTACTTC. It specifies CASRGLAEWETQYF.

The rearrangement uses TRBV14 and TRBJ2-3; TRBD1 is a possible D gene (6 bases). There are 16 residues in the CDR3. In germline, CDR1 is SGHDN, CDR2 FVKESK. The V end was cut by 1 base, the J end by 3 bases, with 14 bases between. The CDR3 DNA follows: TGTGCCAGCAGCCAAGTTATGGGACACCGAACAGATACGCAGTATTTT. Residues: CASSQVMGHRTDTQYF.

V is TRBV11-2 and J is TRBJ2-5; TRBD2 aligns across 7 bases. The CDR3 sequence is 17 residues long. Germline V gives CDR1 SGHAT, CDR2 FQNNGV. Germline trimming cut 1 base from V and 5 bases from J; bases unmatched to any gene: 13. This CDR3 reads CASSLVWSLGGSETQYF. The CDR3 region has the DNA TGTGCCAGCAGCTTAGTCTGGTCCTTGGGGGGGTCTGAGACCCAGTACTTC.

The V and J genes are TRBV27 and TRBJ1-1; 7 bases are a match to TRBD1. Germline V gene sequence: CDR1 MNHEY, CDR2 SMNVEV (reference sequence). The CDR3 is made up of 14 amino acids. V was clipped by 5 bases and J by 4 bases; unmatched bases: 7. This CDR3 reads CASSPLDRITEAFF. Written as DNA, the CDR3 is TGTGCCAGCAGTCCCTTGGACAGGATCACTGAAGCTTTCTTT.

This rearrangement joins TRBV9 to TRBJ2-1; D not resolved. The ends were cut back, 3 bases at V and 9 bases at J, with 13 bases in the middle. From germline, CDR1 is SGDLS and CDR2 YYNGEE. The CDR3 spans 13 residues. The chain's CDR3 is CASSGGGRGEQFF. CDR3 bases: TGTGCCAGCAGCGGAGGTGGTAGAGGTGAGCAGTTCTTC.